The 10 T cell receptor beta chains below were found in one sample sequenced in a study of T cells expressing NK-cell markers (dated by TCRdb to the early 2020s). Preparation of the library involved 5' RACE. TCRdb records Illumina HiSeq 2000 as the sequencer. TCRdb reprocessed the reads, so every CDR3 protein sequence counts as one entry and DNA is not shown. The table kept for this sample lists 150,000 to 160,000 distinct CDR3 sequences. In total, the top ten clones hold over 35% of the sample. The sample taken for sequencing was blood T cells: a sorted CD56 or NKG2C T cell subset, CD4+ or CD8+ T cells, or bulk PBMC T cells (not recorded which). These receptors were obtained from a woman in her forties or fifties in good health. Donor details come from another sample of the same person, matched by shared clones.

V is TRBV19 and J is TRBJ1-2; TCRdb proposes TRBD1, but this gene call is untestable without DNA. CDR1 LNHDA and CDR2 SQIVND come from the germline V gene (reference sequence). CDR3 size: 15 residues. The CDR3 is CASSLFGTGDYGYTF.

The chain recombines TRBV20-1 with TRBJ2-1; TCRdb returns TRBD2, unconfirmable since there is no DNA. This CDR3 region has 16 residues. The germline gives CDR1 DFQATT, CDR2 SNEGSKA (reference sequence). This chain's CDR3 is CSARVLAGDVMNEQFF.

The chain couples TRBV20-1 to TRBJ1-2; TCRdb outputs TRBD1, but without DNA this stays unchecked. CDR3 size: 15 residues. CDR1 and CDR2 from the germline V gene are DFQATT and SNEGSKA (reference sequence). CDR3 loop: CSAREPGQGAIGYTF.

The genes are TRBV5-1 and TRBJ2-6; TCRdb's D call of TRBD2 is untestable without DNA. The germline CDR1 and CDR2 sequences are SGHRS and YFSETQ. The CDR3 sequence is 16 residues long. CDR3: CASSPIEGSGANVLTF.

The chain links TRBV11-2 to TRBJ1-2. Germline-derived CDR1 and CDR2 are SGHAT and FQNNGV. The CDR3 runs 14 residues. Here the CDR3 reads CASSSGTANYGYTF. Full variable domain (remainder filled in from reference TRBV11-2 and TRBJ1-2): EAGVAQSPRYKIIEKRQSVAFWCNPISGHATLYWYQQILGQGPKLLIQFQNNGVVDDSQLPKDRFSAERLKGVDSTLKIQPAKLEDSAVYLCASSSGTANYGYTFGSGTRLTVV.

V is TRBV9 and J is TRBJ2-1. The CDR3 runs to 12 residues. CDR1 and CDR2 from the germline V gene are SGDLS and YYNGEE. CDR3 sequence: CASSVERDEQFF.

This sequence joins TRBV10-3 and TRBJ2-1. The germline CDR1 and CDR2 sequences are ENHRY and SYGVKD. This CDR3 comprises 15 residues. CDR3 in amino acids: CAIGSRITSYNEQFF.

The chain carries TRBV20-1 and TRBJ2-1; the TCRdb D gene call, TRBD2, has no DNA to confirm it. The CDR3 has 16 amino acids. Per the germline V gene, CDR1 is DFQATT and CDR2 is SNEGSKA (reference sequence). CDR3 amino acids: CSVREREGQRNNEQFF.

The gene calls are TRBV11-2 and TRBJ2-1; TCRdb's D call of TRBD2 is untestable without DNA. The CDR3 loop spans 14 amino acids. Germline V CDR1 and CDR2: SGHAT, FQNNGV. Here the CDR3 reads CASSLSLAGGEQFF.

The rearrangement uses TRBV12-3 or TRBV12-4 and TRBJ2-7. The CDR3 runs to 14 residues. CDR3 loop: CASTLALGSYEQYF.